Here is one T cell receptor beta chain with its context. The data were taken from a study of graft-versus-host responses after intestinal transplantation. CFSE-low proliferating responders, CD3+CD4+ and CD3+CD8+, were sorted post-reaction. Looked up from germline, CDR1 is SQVTM and CDR2 is ANQGSEA. The CDR3 is made up of 15 amino acids. V lost 1 base and J lost 5, with 18 bases in between. Some clones are missing from TCRdb's copy, which holds only in-frame ones; the method was immunoSEQ multiplex PCR. The repertoire has 13,000 to 15,000 clones, around a third of them found once; the top ten carry 5% to 7%.

This sample comprised alloreactive CD4+ T cells from a mixed lymphocyte reaction culture, obtained before intestinal transplant. Subset here: CFSE-low proliferating T cells sorted from roughly six-day pre-transplant mixed lymphocyte reaction (GvH or HvG direction). This receptor was identified in a human patient who received an intestinal transplant. The chain links TRBV29-1 to TRBJ2-7; tentative D call: TRBD2 (7 bases). The CDR3 DNA reads as TGCAGCGTTGAAGTGGGGGGGCGAATGAGGGACGAGCAGTACTTC. Translation: CSVEVGGRMRDEQYF.